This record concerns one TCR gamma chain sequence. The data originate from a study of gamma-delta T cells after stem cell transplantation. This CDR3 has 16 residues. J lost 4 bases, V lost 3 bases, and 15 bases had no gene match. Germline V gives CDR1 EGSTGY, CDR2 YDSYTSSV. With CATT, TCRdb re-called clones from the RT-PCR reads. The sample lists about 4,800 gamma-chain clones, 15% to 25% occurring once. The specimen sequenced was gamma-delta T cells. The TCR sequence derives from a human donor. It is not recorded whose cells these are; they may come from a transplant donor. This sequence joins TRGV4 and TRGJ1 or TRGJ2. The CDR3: CATWDRGGTVYYKKLF. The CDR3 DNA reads TGTGCCACCTGGGATCGAGGTGGGACTGTCTATTATAAGAAACTCTTT.